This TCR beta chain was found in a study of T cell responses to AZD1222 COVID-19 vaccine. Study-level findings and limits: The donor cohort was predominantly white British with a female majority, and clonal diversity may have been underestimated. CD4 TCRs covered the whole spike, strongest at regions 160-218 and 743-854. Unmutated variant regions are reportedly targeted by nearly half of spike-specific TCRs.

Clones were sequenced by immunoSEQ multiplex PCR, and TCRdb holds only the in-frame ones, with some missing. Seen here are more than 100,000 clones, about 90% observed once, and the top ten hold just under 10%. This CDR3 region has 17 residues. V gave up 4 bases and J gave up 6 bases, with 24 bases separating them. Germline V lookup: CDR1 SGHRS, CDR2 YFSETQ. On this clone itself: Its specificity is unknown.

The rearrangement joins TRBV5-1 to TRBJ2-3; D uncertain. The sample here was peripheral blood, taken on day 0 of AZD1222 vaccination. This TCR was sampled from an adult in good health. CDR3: CASSPSWGEVIWDTQYF. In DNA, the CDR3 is TGCGCCAGCAGCCCAAGCTGGGGTGAAGTTATTTGGGATACGCAGTATTTT.